The present entry profiles one T cell receptor beta chain with its context. At one end the junction does not follow the germline gene, possibly because of a read error. These data are taken from a study of sequential checkpoint blockade in melanoma. The germline V gene has CDR1 SGHTA and CDR2 FQGNSA. The CDR3 spans 11 residues. Repertoires were generated with immunoSEQ multiplex PCR, while TCRdb's copy carries only in-frame clones and drops some. The top ten hold roughly 56% of the sample, which has some 12,000 clones, roughly 85% seen once. Treatment reported: randomized to nivolumab then ipilimumab (arm A) or the reverse (arm B).

This chain links TRBV7-2 with TRBJ1-2, with TRBD1 matching 7 bases. The clonotype comes from a human donor with melanoma. The sample in question was CD8+ T cells sorted from blood (inferred from file names), obtained from a patient given nivolumab and ipilimumab in sequence. CDR3 nucleotides: TGCGGACAGGAGTCTAACTATGGCTACACCTTC. It translates to CGQESNYGYTF.